Following are 18 T cell receptor beta chains from one sample sequenced in a study of shared clonotypes between healthy human individuals. CD8 cells regarded as naive lacked CD45RO, were positively chosen for CCR7, and omitted terminally differentiated effector memory CD45RA+ cells. TCRdb's copy holds only in-frame clones and misses some; the assay was immunoSEQ multiplex PCR. The table records some 2,000,000 clones, about 95% of them present only once. Sequencing used naive CD8+ T cells sorted from blood. The receptors originated from a young man in good health.

Note on this clone: Other nucleotide sequences from this sample produce the same CDR3. The chain carries TRBV19 and TRBJ1-1; no clear D. Trimming removed 1 base at V and 4 bases at J, with 10 bases between. Germline V gene lookup returns CDR1 LNHDA and CDR2 SQIVND (reference sequence). The CDR3 loop spans 14 amino acids. For the CDR3, the DNA is TGTGCCAGTAGTATAGGCGGGGAGGGCACTGAAGCTTTCTTT. Protein product: CASSIGGEGTEAFF.

V gene TRBV11-3 combines with J gene TRBJ2-2, with 8 bases aligning to TRBD1. V shed 4 bases and J 5 bases; nucleotides not matched to a gene: 9. Germline values: CDR1 SGHNT, CDR2 YENEEA. The CDR3 spans 16 residues. CDR3 sequence reads: CASSSDRGNRTGELFF. CDR3 coding DNA: TGTGCCAGCAGCTCAGACAGGGGTAATAGGACCGGGGAGCTGTTTTTT.

As to this clone: Mismatch with germline at one junction end may stem from a read error. The gene calls are TRBV5-1 and TRBJ2-2; D is perhaps TRBD2 (6 bases). CDR1 SGHRS and CDR2 YFSETQ come from the germline V gene. The CDR3 extends over 16 amino acids. CDR3 DNA: TGCGCCAGCAGCTTGGCCCCCTGGCGGGAACACCGGGGAGCTGTTTTT. Amino acid sequence: CASSLAPWREHRGAVF. Full variable domain (outside the CDR3, taken from reference TRBV5-1 and TRBJ2-2): KAGVTQTPRYLIKTRGQQVTLSCSPISGHRSVSWYQQTPGQGLQFLFEYFSETQRNKGNFPGRFSGRQFSNSRSEMNVSTLELGDSALYLCASSLAPWREHRGAVFGEGSRLTVL.

The chain links TRBV29-1 to TRBJ1-1; TRBD1 is a possible D gene (5 bases). Trimming cost V 1 base and J 7 bases, with 13 bases left between them. This CDR3 is 13 amino acids long. Per germline, CDR1 SQVTM and CDR2 ANQGSEA. CDR3 bases: TGCAGCGTTGAAGCGCCTCCGGGACGTGAAGCTTTCTTT. Translated, it gives CSVEAPPGREAFF.

The chain uses TRBV30 and TRBJ1-2; no clear D gene. Germline assignment: CDR1 GTSNPN and CDR2 SVGIG (reference sequence). V was shortened by 3 bases and J by 7 bases, with 12 bases between the two germline ends. The length of the CDR3 is 12 residues. In DNA form, the CDR3 reads TGTGCCTGGAGGGCCGGGTTTGGTGGCTACACCTTC. Translating it yields CAWRAGFGGYTF.

The chain uses TRBV4-1 and TRBJ2-7; possibly TRBD1 for D (6 bases). This CDR3 is 17 amino acids long. Germline loops: CDR1 MGHRA, CDR2 YSYEKL. Trimming stripped 0 bases from V and 4 bases from J, with 19 bases between. This CDR3 reads CASSQDPPRTAYYEQYF. The CDR3 DNA reads TGCGCCAGCAGCCAAGATCCCCCTAGGACAGCCTATTACGAGCAGTACTTC.

The V gene is TRBV7-2, the J gene TRBJ1-1; D gene ambiguous. The germline V gene encodes CDR1 SGHTA and CDR2 FQGNSA. CDR3 size: 17 residues. The V and J ends lost 5 bases and 1 base respectively, with 20 bases between them. The CDR3 spells CASSLPLSFRSNTEAFF. As DNA, the CDR3 is TGTGCCAGCAGCCTACCCTTATCATTTCGGTCGAACACTGAAGCTTTCTTT. Using reference TRBV7-2 and TRBJ1-1 for the parts outside the CDR3, the full variable domain is GAGVSQSPSNKVTEKGKDVELRCDPISGHTALYWYRQSLGQGLEFLIYFQGNSAPDKSGLPSDRFSAERTGGSVSTLTIQRTQQEDSAVYLCASSLPLSFRSNTEAFFGQGTRLTVV.

J is TRBJ2-5 and V is TRBV6-5; D uncertain. The CDR3 is 14 residues long. V was clipped by 6 bases and J by 7 bases, with 18 bases between them. Per germline, CDR1 MNHEY and CDR2 SVGAGI. The CDR3, as DNA: TGTGCCAGCAGCCCACCGGACCCCGGTAGGACCCAGTACTTC. Translated, it gives CASSPPDPGRTQYF.

The chain links TRBV7-2 to TRBJ2-3; D not certain. V was trimmed by 11 bases and J by 4 bases, leaving 13 bases between them. The CDR3 totals 12 residues. CDR1 and CDR2 from the germline V gene are SGHTA and FQGNSA. CDR3 DNA sequence: TGTGCCTGTAACCTGGGCGCAGATACGCAGTATTTT. Translation gives CACNLGADTQYF.

The rearrangement uses TRBV15 and TRBJ2-3, with 8 bases identical to TRBD2. The CDR3 is made up of 15 amino acids. Germline-derived CDR1 and CDR2 are LNHNV and YYDKDF (reference sequence). Losses at the gene ends were 6 bases for V and 1 base for J; bases not matched to a gene: 6. For the CDR3, the DNA is TGTGCCACCAGTCTGCTAGCGGGTGGCACAGATACGCAGTATTTT. Translation gives CATSLLAGGTDTQYF. The full variable domain, completed using reference TRBV15 and TRBJ2-3, is DAMVIQNPRYQVTQFGKPVTLSCSQTLNHNVMYWYQQKSSQAPKLLFHYYDKDFNNEADTPDNFQSRRPNTSFCFLDIRSPGLGDTAMYLCATSLLAGGTDTQYFGPGTRLTVL.

V gene TRBV29-1 combines with J gene TRBJ2-5; 7 bases align to TRBD2. V shed 0 bases, J shed 7 bases, and the junction held 11 bases outside the gene matches. The CDR3 has 15 amino acids. CDR1 is SQVTM, CDR2 ANQGSEA, per germline. The CDR3 coding sequence is TGCAGCGTTGAAGATCTAGCGGAAGTGGCAGGGACCCAGTACTTC. As protein: CSVEDLAEVAGTQYF.

The chain combines TRBV27 with TRBJ2-7; 11 bases fit TRBD1. Germline CDR1 and CDR2: MNHEY and SMNVEV (reference sequence). The CDR3 loop spans 16 amino acids. V was clipped by 3 bases and J by 2 bases; unmatched bases: 6. CDR3 sequence: CASSLGGQGATYEQYF. The CDR3 nucleotides are TGTGCCAGCAGTTTGGGTGGACAGGGGGCAACCTACGAGCAGTACTTC.

J is TRBJ2-7 and V is TRBV10-2; D is perhaps TRBD1 (6 bases). Trimming pared 0 bases from V and 3 bases from J, leaving 6 bases between. The length of the CDR3 is 13 residues. In germline, CDR1 is WSHSY, CDR2 SAAADI. CDR3 sequence reads: CASSESDSYEQYF. CDR3 DNA: TGCGCCAGCAGTGAGTCGGACAGCTACGAGCAGTACTTC.

The chain employs TRBV6-1 and TRBJ2-3, with TRBD2 matching 8 bases. Germline V CDR1 and CDR2: MNHNS, SASEGT. The J segment lost 3 bases and the V segment lost 3 bases, leaving 5 bases of the junction unmatched. This CDR3 contains 15 residues. The CDR3 bases are TGTGCCAGCAGTGATGTTGGCGGGGGGACAGATACGCAGTATTTT. Translated: CASSDVGGGTDTQYF.

With regard to this clone: This sample also contains other DNA sequences that code for the same CDR3. The genes are TRBV27 and TRBJ2-7; D possibly corresponds to TRBD1 (6 bases). There are 13 residues in the CDR3. Trimming left V 5 bases short and J 2 bases short, with 10 bases between. From germline, CDR1 is MNHEY and CDR2 SMNVEV (reference sequence). Written as DNA, the CDR3 is TGTGCCAGCAGTCTTGGACAGACCTACGAGCAGTACTTC. It specifies CASSLGQTYEQYF.

This chain uses TRBV11-2 with TRBJ1-6, with 8 positions matching TRBD1. Per germline, CDR1 SGHAT and CDR2 FQNNGV. The CDR3 runs to 16 residues. V was clipped by 2 bases and J by 9 bases; unmatched bases: 9. In nucleotides, the CDR3 is TGTGCCAGCAGCTTAAGACAGGGGAGTTTAATTTCACCCCTCCACTTT. The encoded protein is CASSLRQGSLISPLHF.

As to this clone: Other DNA sequences in this sample translate to the same CDR3. J is TRBJ1-1 and V is TRBV28; 8 nucleotides agree with TRBD1. This CDR3 contains 14 residues. The germline V gene encodes CDR1 MDHEN and CDR2 SYDVKM. J lost 0 bases, V lost 4 bases, and 1 base had no gene match. The CDR3 is CASSWTGMNTEAFF. For the CDR3, the DNA is TGTGCCAGCAGTTGGACAGGGATGAACACTGAAGCTTTCTTT.

V and J are TRBV28 and TRBJ2-1; tentatively, D is TRBD2 (5 bases). Germline V lookup: CDR1 MDHEN, CDR2 SYDVKM. The CDR3 length is 14 residues. The V gene lost 3 bases and the J gene lost 3 bases, with 9 bases spanning the gap. The CDR3 spells CASSFRLNYNEQFF. The CDR3 DNA reads TGTGCCAGCAGTTTTAGACTAAACTACAATGAGCAGTTCTTC.